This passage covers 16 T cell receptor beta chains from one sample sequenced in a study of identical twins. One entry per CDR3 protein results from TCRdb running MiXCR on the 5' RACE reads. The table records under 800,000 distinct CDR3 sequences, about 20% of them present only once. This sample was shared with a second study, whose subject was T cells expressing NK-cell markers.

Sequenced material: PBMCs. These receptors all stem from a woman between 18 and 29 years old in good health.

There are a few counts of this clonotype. As DNA, the CDR3 is TGTGCCAGCAGTCACACGGGACTCAACACAGATACGCAGTATTTT. Its protein is CASSHTGLNTDTQYF. V gene TRBV6-5 combines with J gene TRBJ2-3, with D maybe TRBD2 (6 bases). The germline CDR1 and CDR2 sequences are MNHEY and SVGAGI. The germline V and J ends were trimmed by 5 bases and 2 bases, with 14 bases remaining between them. CDR3 length equals 15 residues.

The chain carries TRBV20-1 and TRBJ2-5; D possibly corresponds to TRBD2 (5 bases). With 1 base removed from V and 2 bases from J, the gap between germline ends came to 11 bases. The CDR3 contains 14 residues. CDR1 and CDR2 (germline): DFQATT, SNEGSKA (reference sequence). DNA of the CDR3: TGCAGTGCTAGAGTTCGGAGCGGTCAAGAGACCCAGTACTTC. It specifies CSARVRSGQETQYF.

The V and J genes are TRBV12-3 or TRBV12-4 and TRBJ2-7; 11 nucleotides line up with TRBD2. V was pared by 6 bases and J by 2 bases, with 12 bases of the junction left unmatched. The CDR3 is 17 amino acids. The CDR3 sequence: CASSRPSSGRRAYEQYF. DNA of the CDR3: TGTGCCAGCAGCCGTCCCTCTAGCGGGAGGCGGGCCTACGAGCAGTACTTC.

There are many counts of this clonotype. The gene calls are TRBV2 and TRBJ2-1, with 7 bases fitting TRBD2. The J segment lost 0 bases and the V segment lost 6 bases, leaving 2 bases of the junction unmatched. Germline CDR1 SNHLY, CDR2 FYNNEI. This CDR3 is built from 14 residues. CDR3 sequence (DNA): TGTGCCAGCAGAGCGGGAAGCTCCTACAATGAGCAGTTCTTC. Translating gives CASRAGSSYNEQFF.

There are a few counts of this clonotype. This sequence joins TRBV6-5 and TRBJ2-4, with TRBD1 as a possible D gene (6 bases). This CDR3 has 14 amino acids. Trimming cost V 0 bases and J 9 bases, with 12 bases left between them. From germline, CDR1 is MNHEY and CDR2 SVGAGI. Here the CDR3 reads CASSYSGTTAIQYF. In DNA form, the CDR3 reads TGTGCCAGCAGTTACTCCGGGACAACTGCCATTCAGTACTTC.

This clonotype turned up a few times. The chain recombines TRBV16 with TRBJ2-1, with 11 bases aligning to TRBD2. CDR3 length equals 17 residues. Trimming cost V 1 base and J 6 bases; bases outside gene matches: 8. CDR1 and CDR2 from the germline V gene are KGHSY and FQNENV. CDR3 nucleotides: TGTGCCAGCAGCCAATATAGCGGGAGGGCCTTCTTCAATGAGCAGTTCTTC. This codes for CASSQYSGRAFFNEQFF.

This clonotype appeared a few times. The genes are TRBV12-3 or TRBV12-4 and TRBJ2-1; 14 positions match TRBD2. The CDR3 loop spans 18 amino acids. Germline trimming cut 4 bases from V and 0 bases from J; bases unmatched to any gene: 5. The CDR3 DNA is TGTGCCAGCAGTTGGGGACTAGCGGGAGACAGCTCCTACAATGAGCAGTTCTTC. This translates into CASSWGLAGDSSYNEQFF.

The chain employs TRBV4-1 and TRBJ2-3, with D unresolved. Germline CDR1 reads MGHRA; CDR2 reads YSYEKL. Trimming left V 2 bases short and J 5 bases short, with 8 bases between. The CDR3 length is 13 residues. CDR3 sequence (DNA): TGCGCCAGCAGCCAACTTCTGGAAGATACGCAGTATTTT. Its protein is CASSQLLEDTQYF.

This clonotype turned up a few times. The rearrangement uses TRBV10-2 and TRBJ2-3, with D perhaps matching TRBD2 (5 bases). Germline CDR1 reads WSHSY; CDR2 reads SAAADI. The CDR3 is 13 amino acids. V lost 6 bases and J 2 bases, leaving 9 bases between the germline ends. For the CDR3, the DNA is TGCGCCAGCAGCACTAGTCCCACAGATACGCAGTATTTT. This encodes CASSTSPTDTQYF.

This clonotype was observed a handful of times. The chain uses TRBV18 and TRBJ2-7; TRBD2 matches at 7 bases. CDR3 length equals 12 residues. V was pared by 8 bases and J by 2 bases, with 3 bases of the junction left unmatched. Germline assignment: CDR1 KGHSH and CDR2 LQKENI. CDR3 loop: CASTGGTYEQYF. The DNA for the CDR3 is TGTGCCAGCACCGGGGGGACCTACGAGCAGTACTTC.

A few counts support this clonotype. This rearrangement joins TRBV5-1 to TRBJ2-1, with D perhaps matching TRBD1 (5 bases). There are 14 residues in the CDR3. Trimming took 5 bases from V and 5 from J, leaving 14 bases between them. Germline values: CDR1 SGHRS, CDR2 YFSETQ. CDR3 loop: CASRLLDRDNEQFF. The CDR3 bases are TGCGCCAGCAGACTCCTCGACAGAGACAATGAGCAGTTCTTC.

As DNA, the CDR3 is TGTGCCAGCAGCCCCGATACGAGCTTAGGGCAGTACTTC. This codes for CASSPDTSLGQYF. This chain joins TRBV7-2 and TRBJ2-7; D ambiguous. CDR1 is SGHTA and CDR2 is FQGNSA in the germline V gene. CDR3 size: 13 residues. V shed 5 bases and J shed 9 bases, with 17 bases lying between them.

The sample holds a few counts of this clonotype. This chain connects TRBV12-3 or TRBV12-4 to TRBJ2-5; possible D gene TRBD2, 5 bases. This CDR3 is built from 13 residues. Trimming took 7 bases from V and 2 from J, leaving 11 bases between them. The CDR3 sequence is CASTYRGQETQYF. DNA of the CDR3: TGTGCCAGCACCTATCGGGGACAAGAGACCCAGTACTTC.

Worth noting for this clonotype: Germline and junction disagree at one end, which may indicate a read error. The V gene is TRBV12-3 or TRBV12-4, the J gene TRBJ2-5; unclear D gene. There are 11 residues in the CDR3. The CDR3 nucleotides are TGTGCCAGCGGTTTCTGGGAGACCCAGTACTTC. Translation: CASGFWETQYF.

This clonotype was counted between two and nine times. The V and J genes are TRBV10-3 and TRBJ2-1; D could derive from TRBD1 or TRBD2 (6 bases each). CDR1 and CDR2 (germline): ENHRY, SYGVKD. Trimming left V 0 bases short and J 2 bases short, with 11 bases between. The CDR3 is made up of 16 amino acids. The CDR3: CAISESRGAAYNEQFF. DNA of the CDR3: TGTGCCATCAGTGAGTCAAGGGGGGCGGCCTACAATGAGCAGTTCTTC.

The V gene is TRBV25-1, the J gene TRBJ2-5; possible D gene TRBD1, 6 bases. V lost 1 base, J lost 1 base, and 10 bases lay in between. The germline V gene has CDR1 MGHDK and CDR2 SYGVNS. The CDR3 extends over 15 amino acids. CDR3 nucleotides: TGTGCCAGCAGTGAATTAAGGACAGCCCAAGAGACCCAGTACTTC. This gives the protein CASSELRTAQETQYF.